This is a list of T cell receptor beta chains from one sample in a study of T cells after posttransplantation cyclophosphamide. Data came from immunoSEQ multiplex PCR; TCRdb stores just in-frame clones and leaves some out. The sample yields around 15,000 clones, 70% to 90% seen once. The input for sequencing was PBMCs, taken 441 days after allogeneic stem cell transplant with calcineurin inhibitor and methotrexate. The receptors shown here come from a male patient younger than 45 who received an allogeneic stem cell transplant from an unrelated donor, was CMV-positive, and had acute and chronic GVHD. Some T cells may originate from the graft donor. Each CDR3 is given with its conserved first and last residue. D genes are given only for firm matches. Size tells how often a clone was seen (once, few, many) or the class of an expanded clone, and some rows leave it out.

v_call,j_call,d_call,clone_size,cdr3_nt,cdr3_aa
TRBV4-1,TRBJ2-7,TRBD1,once,TGCGCCAGCAGTACGGGACAGGGGGCCTACGAGCAGTACTTC,CASSTGQGAYEQYF
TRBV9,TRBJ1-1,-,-,TGTGCCAGCAGCCCTCGGGACACTGAAGCTTTCTTT,CASSPRDTEAFF
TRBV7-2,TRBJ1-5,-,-,TGTGCCAGCAGCTTAATGGCAGGTGGCAATCAGCCCCAGCATTTT,CASSLMAGGNQPQHF
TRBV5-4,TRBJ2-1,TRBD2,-,TGTGCCAGCAGCTTGGGCGGGGGGGCCGCTGAGCAGTTCTTC,CASSLGGGAAEQFF
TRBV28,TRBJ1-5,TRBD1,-,TGTGCCAGCAGTTTTGGGACAGGGTACCAGCCCCAGCATTTT,CASSFGTGYQPQHF
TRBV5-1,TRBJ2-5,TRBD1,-,TGCGCCAGCAGCCTCGGGGACAGGGATTTTCAGACCCAGTACTTC,CASSLGDRDFQTQYF
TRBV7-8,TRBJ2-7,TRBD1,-,TGTGCCAGCAGCTGGACAGGTCCCTACGAGCAGTACTTC,CASSWTGPYEQYF
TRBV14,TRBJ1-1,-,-,TGTGCCAGCAGCCAAGGCGGGGGGGGAAGGCCTGAAGCTTTCTTT,CASSQGGGGRPEAFF
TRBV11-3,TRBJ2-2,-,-,TGTGCCAGCAGTTTCGACAGGCGGGAGCTGTTTTTT,CASSFDRRELFF
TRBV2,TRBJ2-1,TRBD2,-,TGTGCCAGCAGAGCCGGGACTAGCGACTCCTACAATGAGCAGTTCTTC,CASRAGTSDSYNEQFF
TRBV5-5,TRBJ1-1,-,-,TGTGCCAGCAGCTTCCGAGGGGGGAACACTGAAGCTTTCTTT,CASSFRGGNTEAFF
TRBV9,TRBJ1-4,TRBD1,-,TGTGCCAGCAGCGTAGGACAGGGGGATGAAAAACTGTTTTTT,CASSVGQGDEKLFF
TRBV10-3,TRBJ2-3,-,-,TGTGCCATCAGTGAGAGGGGGGGCAATCCAGATACGCAGTATTTT,CAISERGGNPDTQYF
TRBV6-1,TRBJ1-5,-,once,TGTGCCAGCAGTGAAACATCCCGCAATCAGCCCCAGCATTTT,CASSETSRNQPQHF
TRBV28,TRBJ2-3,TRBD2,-,TGTGCCAGCAGTTCTCCTTCCTCTAGACTAGCGGCCGGCACAGATACGCAGTATTTT,CASSSPSSRLAAGTDTQYF
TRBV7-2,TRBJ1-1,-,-,TGTGCCAGCAGGTCCAGTGAGGGAATGTCTGAAGCTTTCTTT,CASRSSEGMSEAFF
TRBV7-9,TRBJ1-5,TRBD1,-,TGTGCCAGCAGCACGGACAGGGGACATCAGCCCCAGCATTTT,CASSTDRGHQPQHF
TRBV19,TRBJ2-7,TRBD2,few,TGTGCCAGTAGTACCTCTGAAGCGGGGGTAGCCTACGAGCAGTACTTC,CASSTSEAGVAYEQYF
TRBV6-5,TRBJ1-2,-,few,TGTGCCAGCAGTTACGACACAGACAGTCCAAATGGCTACACCTTC,CASSYDTDSPNGYTF
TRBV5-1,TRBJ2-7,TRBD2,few,TGCGCCAGCAGCGCCGAAAGCGGGAAGTGGGAGCAGTACTTC,CASSAESGKWEQYF
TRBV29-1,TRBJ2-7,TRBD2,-,TGCAGCGTAGGTAGCGGGAGTCCCCCCTACGAGCAGTACTTC,CSVGSGSPPYEQYF
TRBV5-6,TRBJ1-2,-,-,TGTGCCAGCAGCGCCCCCGGGGTAAACTATGGCTACACCTTC,CASSAPGVNYGYTF
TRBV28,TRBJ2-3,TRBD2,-,TGTGCCAGCACCCTTGGCGGGAGGGGGACAGATACGCAGTATTTT,CASTLGGRGTDTQYF
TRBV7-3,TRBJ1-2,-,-,TGTGCCAGCAGCCCCCGGGGGAGGTTGGATGGCTACACCTTC,CASSPRGRLDGYTF
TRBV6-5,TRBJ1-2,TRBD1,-,TGTGCCAGCAGTCAGGGACAGCGACTCTATGGCTACACCTTC,CASSQGQRLYGYTF
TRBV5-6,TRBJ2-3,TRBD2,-,TGTGCCAGCAGCTTTCCCCCGGGACTAGCGGGGGGGCTTATGGATACGCAGTATTTT,CASSFPPGLAGGLMDTQYF
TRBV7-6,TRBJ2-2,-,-,TGTGCCAGCAGTAAAGACCCGGGGGTGAACACCGGGGAGCTGTTTTTT,CASSKDPGVNTGELFF
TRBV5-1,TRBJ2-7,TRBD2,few,TGCGCCAGCAGCTTGATGTCTAGCGGGGCCGGGGAGCAGTACTTC,CASSLMSSGAGEQYF
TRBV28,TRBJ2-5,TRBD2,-,TGTGCCAGCGATGCAGCGGGAGGGGGCCAAGAGACCCAGTACTTC,CASDAAGGGQETQYF
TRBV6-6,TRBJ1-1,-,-,TGTGCCAGCAGGGCCCGGACAGCACGATCCACTGAAGCTTTCTTT,CASRARTARSTEAFF
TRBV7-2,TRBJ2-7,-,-,TGTGCCAGCAGCTTAGAATTGGGGGACACCTACGAGCAGTACTTC,CASSLELGDTYEQYF
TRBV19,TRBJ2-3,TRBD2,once,TGTGCCAGTAGTATCTCAGCGGGAGGTACCAGATACGCGCAGTATTTT,CASSISAGGTRYAQYF
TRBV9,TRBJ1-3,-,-,TGTGCCAGCAGGCCCAGAAGTGGAAACACCATATATTTT,CASRPRSGNTIYF
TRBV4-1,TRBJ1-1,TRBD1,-,TGCGCCAGCAGCCGGCCCGGGACAGGGAGGACTGAAGCTTTCTTT,CASSRPGTGRTEAFF
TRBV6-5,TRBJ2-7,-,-,TGTGCCAGCAGTGAATCCCGGAGGGGATTCGAGCAGTACTTC,CASSESRRGFEQYF
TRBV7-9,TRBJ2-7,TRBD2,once,TGTGCCAGCAGCTTTTCAGCGGGAGAGGTCGAGCAGTACTTC,CASSFSAGEVEQYF
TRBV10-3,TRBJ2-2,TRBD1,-,TGTGCCACCCGCCACGGGGGCTCAACAGGGGGCTTCACCGGGGAGCTGTTTTTT,CATRHGGSTGGFTGELFF
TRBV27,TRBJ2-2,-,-,TGTGCCAGCAGTTGGCAGACGAACACCGGGGAGCTGTTTTTT,CASSWQTNTGELFF